The present T cell receptor (beta chain) was sequenced within a study of shared clonotypes between healthy human individuals. It was across several immunoSEQ plates that each subset's genomic DNA was evenly split. The method was immunoSEQ multiplex PCR; TCRdb's version includes in-frame clones alone and lacks a portion of them. The sample holds roughly 2,500,000 clones, 93% seen once. Caucasian adults living in Nashville, Tennessee, provided all samples. Investigators divided CD4+ cells into CD45RA+ naive and CD45RA-negative memory subsets. As to this clone: Other DNA sequences from this sample encode an identical CDR3 as well.

This CDR3 comprises 15 residues. J gave up 7 bases and V 0 bases, and 4 bases lay outside the gene matches. Germline values: CDR1 SGHTA, CDR2 FQGTGA. The V call is TRBV7-3, the J call TRBJ2-1; 9 positions agree with TRBD2. The receptor's source is a man between 18 and 35 years old in good health. Some clones in this sample may be carry-over from other donors' samples. The sequencing input was naive CD4+ T cells from PBMCs. Subset in this sample: CD45RA+ positively selected. CDR3 protein: CASSLTGGRGNEQFF. The CDR3 nucleotides read TGTGCCAGCAGCTTAACTGGCGGGAGGGGGAATGAGCAGTTCTTC.